Below, 4 T cell receptor beta chains from the same sample are listed, as sequenced in a study of PD-1 blockade in classical Hodgkin lymphoma. Brentuximab vedotin exposure varied among the patients, all of whom had relapsed after autologous stem cell transplantation. Clones were sequenced by immunoSEQ multiplex PCR, and TCRdb holds only the in-frame ones, with some missing. The sample consists of roughly 100,000 clones, more than 85% of them appearing once. This sample comprised peripheral blood mononuclear cells (PBMCs), obtained before the second cycle of nivolumab. The receptors shown here come from a human donor with classical Hodgkin lymphoma.

The chain combines TRBV20-1 with TRBJ2-7; D is unresolved. This CDR3 has 11 amino acids. The V gene lost 5 bases and the J gene lost 5 bases, with 10 bases spanning the gap. The germline V gene has CDR1 DFQATT and CDR2 SNEGSKA (reference sequence). As DNA, the CDR3 is TGCAGTGCTCCCTGGGCCAACGAGCAGTACTTC. Translation gives CSAPWANEQYF.

The V and J genes are TRBV6-6 and TRBJ1-4; D remains ambiguous. V was clipped by 6 bases and J by 0 bases, with 8 bases between them. This CDR3 has 14 amino acids. In germline, CDR1 is MNHNY, CDR2 SVGAGI (reference sequence). CDR3 sequence reads: CASRSSATNEKLFF. Here the CDR3 DNA reads TGTGCCAGCAGGTCCTCTGCAACTAATGAAAAACTGTTTTTT.

This clone was recorded only once. The chain joins TRBV19 to TRBJ1-5; D uncertain. The germline V and J ends were trimmed by 6 bases and 0 bases, with 15 bases remaining between them. The germline gives CDR1 LNHDA, CDR2 SQIVND (reference sequence). The CDR3 contains 16 residues. In DNA form, the CDR3 reads TGTGCCAGTAGCGCCCTTAGGGATTATAGCAATCAGCCCCAGCATTTT. Residues: CASSALRDYSNQPQHF.

This clone was detected a few times. The chain combines TRBV23-1 with TRBJ1-5; D is unresolved. TRBV23-1 falls under the ORF class, with uncertain function. The V gene lost 7 bases and the J gene lost 9 bases, with 25 bases spanning the gap. The CDR3 extends over 16 amino acids. The CDR3 nucleotides are TGCGCCAGCACCCCCGGAGAGGTCTTAGGCCTTGGGCCCCAGCATTTT. It specifies CASTPGEVLGLGPQHF.